The 21 T cell receptor beta chains given below trace back to one sample, sequenced in a study of blood T cells in healthy people across ages. Primers used in a second PCR of about 7 to 12 cycles were a sample-barcoded 5' primer and a J-beta primer mix. In TCRdb, the 5' RACE reads were re-called with MiXCR into one record per CDR3 protein. The sample holds some 1.6 million distinct CDR3 sequences, roughly 30% seen once. The sequenced material came from blood. The receptors here all came from a woman aged 25 to 39 in good health.

This clonotype is a singleton in its sample. The chain uses TRBV7-3 and TRBJ1-1, with D possibly being TRBD1 (5 bases). CDR1 and CDR2 (germline): SGHTA, FQGTGA. Deletions cut 5 bases from V and 2 bases from J, with 15 bases between. The CDR3 sequence is 15 residues long. The CDR3 protein is CASSPLPDSNTEAFF. In nucleotides, the CDR3 is TGTGCCAGCAGCCCTCTCCCCGACAGCAACACTGAAGCTTTCTTT.

This clonotype was counted many times. The chain joins TRBV29-1 to TRBJ2-7; maybe TRBD1 (6 bases). Germline values: CDR1 SQVTM, CDR2 ANQGSEA. The V gene lost 0 bases and the J gene lost 0 bases, with 15 bases spanning the gap. This CDR3 spans 16 amino acids. Written as DNA, the CDR3 is TGCAGCGTTGAAGATGCCGGGCAGGGGAGCTCCTACGAGCAGTACTTC. This encodes CSVEDAGQGSSYEQYF.

This clonotype has more than one count but fewer than ten. The CDR3 nucleotides read TGTGCCAGCAGCCGAGAGGGGGGAGAGCAGTACTTC. This gives the protein CASSREGGEQYF. The chain uses TRBV3-1 and TRBJ2-4, with D perhaps TRBD1 or TRBD2 (6 bases each). CDR1 is LGHDT, CDR2 YNNKEL, per germline (reference sequence). Trimming took 4 bases from V and 13 from J, leaving 14 bases between them. The CDR3 is 12 residues long.

The chain couples TRBV20-1 to TRBJ1-2; D is undetermined. The CDR3 is 13 residues long. The germline CDR1 and CDR2 sequences are DFQATT and SNEGSKA (reference sequence). The germline V and J ends were trimmed by 3 bases and 8 bases, with 16 bases remaining between them. The CDR3 here is CSARPPPSEGYTF. The DNA of the CDR3 is TGCAGTGCTAGGCCTCCTCCATCGGAGGGCTACACCTTC.

This clonotype occurred a few times. The chain combines TRBV25-1 with TRBJ2-5, with D maybe TRBD1 (5 bases). Trimming cost V 4 bases and J 2 bases, with 23 bases left between them. The CDR3 is made up of 18 amino acids. Germline CDR1 MGHDK, CDR2 SYGVNS. This CDR3 is CASSGVWGGSATQETQYF. The CDR3 bases are TGTGCCAGCAGTGGGGTATGGGGCGGCAGCGCTACTCAAGAGACCCAGTACTTC.

This chain links TRBV11-2 with TRBJ1-1; D may be TRBD1 (6 bases). The CDR3 length is 17 residues. Trimming removed 5 bases at V and 1 base at J, with 20 bases between. The germline gives CDR1 SGHAT, CDR2 FQNNGV. The CDR3 loop is CASSTRSGQQQNTEAFF. The CDR3 DNA reads as TGTGCCAGCAGCACCCGATCCGGACAGCAGCAGAACACTGAAGCTTTCTTT. Variable domain in full (rest from reference TRBV11-2 and TRBJ1-1): EAGVAQSPRYKIIEKRQSVAFWCNPISGHATLYWYQQILGQGPKLLIQFQNNGVVDDSQLPKDRFSAERLKGVDSTLKIQPAKLEDSAVYLCASSTRSGQQQNTEAFFGQGTRLTVV.

The rearrangement uses TRBV20-1 and TRBJ2-3; D call uncertain. The V gene lost 5 bases and the J gene lost 2 bases, with 14 bases spanning the gap. Germline V gene sequence: CDR1 DFQATT, CDR2 SNEGSKA (reference sequence). The CDR3 is made up of 14 amino acids. The CDR3 DNA reads TGCAGTGCTGAGAGGCCCGGGTTCACAGATACGCAGTATTTT. This encodes CSAERPGFTDTQYF.

The chain is built from TRBV7-6 and TRBJ2-1, with TRBD1 as a possible D gene (6 bases). Germline V gene lookup returns CDR1 SGHVS and CDR2 FNYEAQ. The ends were cut back, 2 bases at V and 6 bases at J, with 11 bases in the middle. This CDR3 is 14 amino acids long. CDR3 bases: TGTGCCAGCAGCTTATCCGGACAGATCAATGAGCAGTTCTTC. Amino acids: CASSLSGQINEQFF.

This clonotype turned up a few times. This chain links TRBV27 with TRBJ1-1, with TRBD1 matching over 7 bases. The CDR3 totals 17 residues. With V trimmed by 0 bases and J by 0 bases, 7 bases remained unmatched. CDR1 MNHEY and CDR2 SMNVEV come from the germline V gene (reference sequence). CDR3 amino acids: CASSLSRQGYLNTEAFF. CDR3 bases: TGTGCCAGCAGTTTATCGCGACAGGGCTACCTGAACACTGAAGCTTTCTTT.

V usage is TRBV5-5 and J usage is TRBJ2-7; D is unclear. Trimming took off 2 bases at V and 0 bases at J, with 12 bases between the two ends. Germline loops: CDR1 SGHKS, CDR2 YYEKEE (reference sequence). CDR3 size: 15 residues. The DNA for the CDR3 is TGTGCCAGCAGCTTTACGGGCGTTAGCTCCTACGAGCAGTACTTC. Translation: CASSFTGVSSYEQYF.

The V gene is TRBV12-3 or TRBV12-4, the J gene TRBJ1-5; tentative D call: TRBD1 (6 bases). V was pared by 6 bases and J by 2 bases, with 14 bases between. The CDR3 spans 15 residues. CDR3 DNA: TGTGCCAGCAGCCCCACAGGGTTTGGCAATCAGCCCCAGCATTTT. Its translation: CASSPTGFGNQPQHF.

J is TRBJ1-4 and V is TRBV12-3 or TRBV12-4; 12 bases agree with TRBD1. The J segment lost 8 bases and the V segment lost 5 bases, leaving 6 bases of the junction unmatched. The CDR3 has 15 amino acids. DNA for the CDR3: TGTGCCAGCAGTATGGGACAGGGGGCCAGAGAAAAACTGTTTTTT. Translation: CASSMGQGAREKLFF.

This clonotype was seen only a few times. The chain couples TRBV20-1 to TRBJ2-5, with D maybe TRBD1 (5 bases). This CDR3 region has 13 residues. Germline V gene sequence: CDR1 DFQATT, CDR2 SNEGSKA (reference sequence). V was clipped by 4 bases and J by 2 bases, with 11 bases between them. The CDR3 here is CSATAGLQETQYF. The CDR3 DNA follows: TGCAGTGCTACCGCAGGGTTACAAGAGACCCAGTACTTC.

This clonotype showed up just a few times. The chain links TRBV9 to TRBJ2-7, with 11 nucleotides matching TRBD2. J was trimmed by 0 bases and V by 1 base; bases with no gene match: 0. The CDR3 loop spans 15 amino acids. Per germline, CDR1 SGDLS and CDR2 YYNGEE. CDR3 coding DNA: TGTGCCAGCAGCGTAACTAGCGGGGGCTCCTACGAGCAGTACTTC. Protein product: CASSVTSGGSYEQYF.

For this clonotype: Since a much larger clone is just one base distant, this may be a read error. The chain carries TRBV4-2 and TRBJ2-5, with TRBD2 as a possible D gene (6 bases). Trimming took off 0 bases at V and 6 bases at J, with 11 bases between the two ends. Germline lookup yields CDR1 LGHNA and CDR2 YNFKEQ. The length of the CDR3 is 14 residues. The chain's CDR3 is CASSQEEGPQTQYF. CDR3 coding DNA: TGTGCCAGCAGCCAAGAGGAGGGGCCACAGACCCAGTACTTC.

This clonotype came up a few times. The chain combines TRBV7-6 with TRBJ2-5; 14 nucleotides line up with TRBD2. CDR1 and CDR2 from the germline V gene are SGHVS and FNYEAQ. J lost 4 bases, V lost 5 bases, and 9 bases had no gene match. This CDR3 comprises 17 residues. CDR3 in amino acids: CASSTTSGRASRETQYF. As DNA, the CDR3 is TGTGCCAGCAGCACGACTAGCGGGAGGGCCTCTCGAGAGACCCAGTACTTC.

There are many counts of this clonotype. The chain recombines TRBV4-1 with TRBJ2-1; TRBD2 matches at 9 bases. V lost 0 bases, J lost 4 bases, and 4 bases stayed unmatched. Germline V gives CDR1 MGHRA, CDR2 YSYEKL. The CDR3 is made up of 16 amino acids. As DNA, the CDR3 is TGCGCCAGCAGCCAAGAAGGGCTAGCGGGGTACAATGAGCAGTTCTTC. Encoded protein: CASSQEGLAGYNEQFF.

The rearrangement links TRBV6-1 to TRBJ1-1; a possible D gene is TRBD1 (5 bases). Germline CDR1 reads MNHNS; CDR2 reads SASEGT. This CDR3 has 13 residues. Trimming removed 6 bases from V and 4 bases from J, with 12 bases in between. Here the CDR3 DNA reads TGTGCCAGCAGAACTGGGACCAGCACTGAAGCTTTCTTT. Its translation: CASRTGTSTEAFF.

This clonotype was counted a few times. V and J are TRBV7-3 and TRBJ2-3; 9 bases agree with TRBD2. The CDR3 spans 15 residues. Germline V gives CDR1 SGHTA, CDR2 FQGTGA. Unmatched junction bases numbered 4, after V lost 1 base and J lost 5 bases. The CDR3 nucleotides read TGTGCCAGCAGCTTAAGGCGGGGGGGCGTAGATACGCAGTATTTT. Translated: CASSLRRGGVDTQYF.

The CDR3 bases are TGTGCCAGCAGGCGAGGTGGGGGGGGCGGTGAGCAGTTCTTC. Protein: CASRRGGGGGEQFF. The J gene is TRBJ2-1, the V gene TRBV6-6, with a tentative D call TRBD2 (7 bases). Germline loops: CDR1 MNHNY, CDR2 SVGAGI (reference sequence). This CDR3 is built from 14 residues. V was cut by 6 bases and J by 9 bases, with 18 bases left in between.

The V and J genes are TRBV25-1 and TRBJ2-7; D unclear. CDR1 is MGHDK and CDR2 is SYGVNS in the germline V gene. This CDR3 is 14 amino acids long. The germline V and J ends were trimmed by 5 bases and 10 bases, with 21 bases remaining between them. This CDR3 is CASSSSGEKEAQYF. The CDR3 DNA reads TGTGCCAGCAGTAGCTCTGGGGAAAAAGAGGCCCAGTACTTC.